This T cell receptor beta chain was profiled in a study of tumor-infiltrating lymphocytes in primary liver carcinoma. Study-level background: Maximum tumor diameters ranged from roughly 4 to 11 cm, stage T1-T3 N0M0. Study-level points and caveats: There were only about 7.5-24% of top clones found in all five tumor regions. In tumor-adjacent and tumor-blood pairs, overlap was lower than in tumor region pairs.

The template, approximately 500 ng total RNA, yielded TCR beta cDNA made with a constant-region primer. ARM-PCR was slightly modified, and three nested multiplex PCR rounds with it gave rise to the TCR beta libraries. Investigators reported that the first two PCR rounds, at 10 cycles each, used TRBV1-TRBV30 forward primers with a C-beta reverse primer. TCRdb redid the calling of the multiplex PCR reads with MiXCR, one entry per CDR3 protein. Among tens of thousands of distinct CDR3 sequences, 60% to 75% were seen once, and the ten largest hold roughly a quarter. In the case of this clonotype: Its target is unknown.

Unsorted bulk tissue of roughly 18-32 mg yielded co-extracted RNA and DNA. The CDR3 sequence is 14 residues long. The V end was cut by 5 bases, the J end by 4 bases, with 12 bases between. Germline-derived CDR1 and CDR2 are MNHNY and SVGAGI (reference sequence). Sequenced: liver tumor tissue from sampling region 4. Subset given: tumor region T4, right-lateral pole. The rearrangement uses TRBV6-6 and TRBJ2-1, with D possibly matching TRBD2 (5 bases). This sequence was found in a man aged 35 to 55 with primary liver carcinoma and hepatitis B virus infection. The CDR3 spells CASSPVGAYNEQFF. CDR3 DNA: TGTGCCAGCAGTCCAGTGGGAGCGTACAATGAGCAGTTCTTC.